This T cell receptor beta chain appears in the sequencing data of a study of cytomegalovirus exposure and HLA in healthy donors. PCR involved 60 Vbeta and 13 Jbeta primers. Assay used: immunoSEQ multiplex PCR; TCRdb lists only in-frame clones, some missing. The table has tens of thousands of clones, roughly 86% seen once. Sequencing was carried out using PBMCs. This receptor was obtained from a man under 40 in good health and CMV-seropositive.

CDR3 in amino acids: CASSYTGVHEEQYF. The CDR3 DNA reads as TGCGCCAGCAGCTACACAGGGGTCCATGAGGAGCAGTACTTC. The chain combines TRBV5-1 with TRBJ2-5; 7 nucleotides line up with TRBD1. The ends lost 3 bases at V and 11 bases at J; junction bases unmatched: 13. The CDR3 has 14 amino acids. Germline values: CDR1 SGHRS, CDR2 YFSETQ.